Detailed here is one T cell receptor (beta chain). This clone was recorded only once. Its antigen has not been determined. No base quality values were provided; no much bigger clone lies one nucleotide off. Deletion took 1 base off V and 8 bases off J, with a span of 18 bases between the germline ends. The CDR1 and CDR2 encoded by the germline V gene are SGHDN and FVKESK. The CDR3 goes from the cysteine to the phenylalanine over 16 residues. Only the CDR3 part of the read is kept: 48 bases, read in frame from the first base. CD8 naive samples were CD45RO-negative cells positively selected for CCR7, giving a CD45RA+CCR7+ population that excluded TemRA cells. The donors were healthy, HIV-negative adults who had no recently reported acute infections or vaccinations. Every donor was a Caucasian adult residing in Nashville, Tennessee, USA. Blood was collected by leukapheresis, and PBMCs were isolated by Ficoll-Histopaque density gradient centrifugation and then cryopreserved in liquid nitrogen vapor phase. Purity and quantity of every magnetically sorted T cell population were checked by analytical flow cytometry. Genomic DNA was isolated from each sorted fraction and quantified by UV absorbance on a Nanodrop 2000c.

This entry comes from a study of shared clonotypes between healthy human individuals (dated by TCRdb to 2020 to 2022). For the study in its entirety: A couple of women and three men aged 18 to 49 years were included in the cohort. To increase sequencing depth and limit assay-specific biases, TCR repertoire library preparation and sequencing were carried out by different laboratories using diverse techniques. The study deeply sequenced blood TCR repertoires of about 5 healthy adults to estimate repertoire size and the extent of clonotype sharing between individuals. For each donor, CD4 naive and CD4 memory were each given three plates, CD8 naive was given two plates, and CD8 memory was given one plate. Between about 0.94 and 8.9 billion PBMCs per donor were obtained by leukapheresis.

Using the deep immunoSEQ assay, TCR CDR3 regions were amplified from genomic DNA by multiplex PCR. For each cell subset, the extracted genomic DNA was distributed evenly across all wells of several immunoSEQ 96-well plates, and each plate served as one replicate. For sorted subsets, each replicate PCR was loaded with roughly 190 ng genomic DNA, equivalent to 32,000 or so T cell genomes. Purified libraries were measured with a Qubit 3.0 fluorometer, size-checked on a Bioanalyzer 2100, and measured again with the KAPA Library Quantification kit. Every immunoSEQ 96-well plate was sequenced on a dedicated single-read 150-cycle Illumina NextSeq 550 flow cell. In the authors' own workflow: Because only junctional sequences without quality scores were contained in the immunoSEQ output, filtering matching that applied to full-length reads could not be performed. Sequences were annotated with PyIR, a Python wrapper for IgBLAST v1.9, using IMGT germline references to assign V/J genes and CDR3. Reads were removed for weak V/J assignments (E-value above 1e-6), missing CDR3, stop codons, out-of-frame junctions, or ambiguous translated residues. V3J clonotypes were defined by identical inferred V gene, J gene, and CDR3 amino acid sequence. To compute the percentage overlap between repertoires, the number of shared unique clonotypes was divided by the size of the smaller repertoire. Repertoire richness was assessed with RTK rarefaction, the Chao1 estimator, and Recon v2.1 estimates of unobserved clonotypes. Generation probabilities for all TCRbeta clonotypes obtained by the gDNA method from several donors were computed using OLGA. TCRdb took over this immuneACCESS table, retaining in-frame rearrangements with V and J assigned. Such tables are incomplete; in checked studies, under half of the missing clones stem from an unresolved V gene, and the remainder is unexplained. V and J calls and clone size are those listed in that table; D and trimming were worked out from the DNA. The sample table records approximately 1.9 million clones; just under 95% of these occur just once. Of the sample, approximately 1.7% is held by the ten largest clones.

Here is what the overall study found, with its caveats: Because the study included only a small number of donors, the genetic and exposure-history diversity represented was limited. Higher generation probabilities were observed for clonotypes shared by all four sorted-subset donors than for non-shared clonotypes. Sampling was restricted to blood, and TCR repertoires in tissue are likely to differ from TCR repertoires in blood. Based on pairwise subsampling, the degree of clonotype sharing among donors was expected to be affected by sequencing depth. Rarefaction of sorted-subset datasets indicated incomplete sequencing despite the large sequencing depth. Naive subsets generally had larger estimated clonotype richness than memory subsets did. Sharing across a few donors was observed for roughly 5% of naive CD4, under 4% of naive CD8, over 2% of memory CD4, and roughly 0.4% of memory CD8 clonotypes.

The sequence is built from TRBV14 and TRBJ2-1, with TRBD2 as a weak D call on 6 bases. What was sequenced was naive CD8+ T cells from PBMCs. The cell subset or site label, read with the paper, signifies: CD45RA+CCR7+. This TCR came from a man younger than 35 in good health. Some clones in this sample may be carry-over from other donors' samples. The CDR3 reads CASSQGLRGLGDEQFF. The nucleotides read TGTGCCAGCAGCCAAGGTCTGCGGGGCTTGGGGGATGAGCAGTTCTTC.